A selection of T cell receptor beta chains follows, all from one sample in a study of shared clonotypes between healthy human individuals. TCRdb's table, derived via immunoSEQ multiplex PCR, lists solely in-frame clones and lacks some. The sample has millions of clones, 85% to 95% seen once. Sequences were obtained from naive CD4+ T cells sorted from blood. All receptors derive from a man younger than 35 in good health. Both conserved end residues are part of each CDR3. The D gene is left open where the match is weak. Clone size is not always given. Where it is, it says once, few, many or a class for expanded clones.

TRBV10-1	.	.	TRBJ2-1	TGCGCCAGCAGTGAGGGAGCGAGGTACAATGAGCAGTTCTTC	CASSEGARYNEQFF
TRBV12-5	.	.	TRBJ2-7	TGTGCTAGTGGTTTGGTTTCATTCGAGCAGTACTTC	CASGLVSFEQYF
TRBV18	TRBD1	once	TRBJ1-2	TGTGCCAGCTCACCAGCCGACAGGGTTGGCTACACCTTC	CASSPADRVGYTF
TRBV9	TRBD2	.	TRBJ2-3	TGTGCCAGCAGCGTACGGCTAGCGGGGGGGCTTGGCACAGATACGCAGTATTTT	CASSVRLAGGLGTDTQYF
TRBV20-1	.	.	TRBJ1-1	TGCAGTGCTAGCCCCGCGACTGAAGCTTTCTTT	CSASPATEAFF
TRBV28	.	.	TRBJ2-7	TGTGCCAGCAGGACGACTAGGGGGAACCGCGAGCAGTACTTC	CASRTTRGNREQYF
TRBV6-5	.	.	TRBJ1-4	TGTGCCAGCAGTTACGGGCCAGGAAATGAAAAACTGTTTTTT	CASSYGPGNEKLFF
TRBV7-7	.	.	TRBJ2-5	TGTGCTAGCAGCCGAGGGACCCAAGGGACCCAGTACTTC	CASSRGTQGTQYF
TRBV6-1	TRBD1	.	TRBJ2-7	TGTGCCAGCATAGAGGGTCGGACAGGGGGCTACGAGCAGTACTTC	CASIEGRTGGYEQYF
TRBV15	TRBD1	.	TRBJ1-6	TGTGCCACCAGCAGACCGGACAGGGACGGGTCACCCCTCCACTTT	CATSRPDRDGSPLHF
TRBV20-1	.	.	TRBJ2-7	TGCAGTGCTACTCGAACCTACGAGCAGTACTTC	CSATRTYEQYF
TRBV30	TRBD1	.	TRBJ1-5	TGTGCCTGGAGTGGAGGGAAGGCAGCTCAAGGGGGCTATAGCAATCAGCCCCAGCATTTT	CAWSGGKAAQGGYSNQPQHF
TRBV27	.	.	TRBJ1-1	TGTGCCAGCATGGACTGGTTGAACACTGAAGCTTTCTTT	CASMDWLNTEAFF
TRBV7-2	.	.	TRBJ2-5	TGTGCCAGCAGCTTAGCGCAGGGCTGGGAGACCCAGTACTTC	CASSLAQGWETQYF
TRBV11-1	TRBD1	once	TRBJ2-3	TGTGCCAGCAGCCCGACAGGGAAAAGCACAGATACGCAGTATTTT	CASSPTGKSTDTQYF
TRBV7-6	TRBD2	.	TRBJ2-7	TGTGCCAGCAGCTTTAGGGGCAGAGGAGCGGGAGAGAGAACCTACGAGCAGTACTTC	CASSFRGRGAGERTYEQYF
TRBV6-6	.	.	TRBJ2-2	TGTGCCAGCAGGATGGGGGGCCCGGGCGGCACCGGGGAGCTGTTTTTT	CASRMGGPGGTGELFF